A selection of T cell receptor beta chains follows, all from one sample in a study of CXCR3-negative and CXCR3-positive naive CD8 T cells. TCRdb reanalyzed the 5' RACE reads and collapses them to one entry per CDR3 protein, without DNA. The sample is made up of 5,000 to 6,500 distinct CDR3 sequences, and the top ten hold 2% to 2.5% of it. Material: naive CXCR3+ CD8+ T cells from blood. These receptor sequences come from a human donor in good health. Some clones in this sample may be carry-over from other donors' samples. The CDR3 runs from the conserved cysteine through the conserved F or W. Fields, in order: V gene, J gene, clone size, CDR3 protein. The size entry is marked missing in some rows and otherwise reads once, few, many or a size class.

TRBV29-1	TRBJ2-7	NA	CSVGVDSLTYEQYF
TRBV28	TRBJ2-1	NA	CASSPGLAGYNEQFF
TRBV7-8	TRBJ2-7	NA	CASSHGQDSYEQYF
TRBV7-3	TRBJ2-5	medium-sized	CASSWLGQPQETQYF
TRBV11-2	TRBJ2-1	medium-sized	CASSLVAGVSLYNEQFF
TRBV19	TRBJ1-1	NA	CASSWYASMNTEAFF
TRBV4-1	TRBJ2-1	NA	CASSQGKGLAGNEQFF
TRBV29-1	TRBJ2-1	NA	CSGVGGQGFSRDYNEQFF
TRBV19	TRBJ2-3	NA	CASSIGQGDTDTQYF
TRBV28	TRBJ2-1	medium-sized	CASSSPREGSYNEQFF
TRBV27	TRBJ2-7	NA	CASSSTRSAPTYEQYF
TRBV20-1	TRBJ2-3	medium-sized	CSARQRENTDTQYF
TRBV5-1	TRBJ2-1	NA	CASSDGTSGYNEQFF
TRBV7-2	TRBJ2-3	NA	CASRYKRGRTDTQYF
TRBV29-1	TRBJ2-1	NA	CSVEFLAYNEQFF
TRBV5-1	TRBJ2-3	NA	CASSPRGNTDTQYF
TRBV29-1	TRBJ2-1	NA	CSVEGSGRAPNDEQFF
TRBV5-1	TRBJ2-2	medium-sized	CASRISLGGSSDTGELFF
TRBV29-1	TRBJ2-5	medium-sized	CSVIPPSGTGNEETQYF
TRBV29-1	TRBJ2-3	medium-sized	CSVEGAPDTQYF
TRBV9	TRBJ1-1	NA	CASSPQVGTEAFF
TRBV11-1	TRBJ2-7	medium-sized	CASSLPGTASSYEQYF
TRBV6-2/TRBV6-3	TRBJ2-7	medium-sized	CASSPTGNFPTYEQYF
TRBV29-1	TRBJ2-1	NA	CSVLTSILALRRNNEQFF
TRBV7-9	TRBJ1-1	NA	CASSFLGENTEAFF
TRBV29-1	TRBJ1-2	medium-sized	CSVFQGAIFDGYTF
TRBV5-1	TRBJ2-2	NA	CASSLPTGAGELFF
TRBV29-1	TRBJ1-1	medium-sized	CSVVGTNAEAFF
TRBV3-1	TRBJ1-1	medium-sized	CASSHGGYTEAFF
TRBV5-1	TRBJ2-5	medium-sized	CASSVIYQETQYF
TRBV29-1	TRBJ2-1	NA	CSVHGDNEQFF
TRBV20-1	TRBJ2-1	medium-sized	CSARDRLAPYNEQFF
TRBV29-1	TRBJ2-1	medium-sized	CSVVNRDSYNEQFF
TRBV21-1	TRBJ1-5	medium-sized	CASRQGGFDMNNQPQHF
TRBV18	TRBJ2-3	NA	CASYLADTQYF
TRBV6-6	TRBJ1-1	NA	CASIRWGENTEAFF
TRBV29-1	TRBJ2-1	medium-sized	CSAPTTLTEQFF
TRBV29-1	TRBJ1-1	NA	CSVGSTLAMNTEAFF
TRBV28	TRBJ2-5	NA	CASSAPGLAGTETQYF
TRBV4-2	TRBJ2-7	medium-sized	CASSQEVVGEQYF
TRBV29-1	TRBJ2-2	medium-sized	CSVVAPTGELFF
TRBV6-2/TRBV6-3	TRBJ2-1	NA	CASSSEREGSYNEQFF